These 8 T cell receptor beta chains were all obtained from the same sample, sequenced in a study of T cells in tuberculosis. TCRdb keeps only in-frame clones here, not all; method: immunoSEQ multiplex PCR. The table shows tens of thousands of clones, with over 90% occurring only once. Sequenced input: PBMCs. The receptor set was obtained from a donor between 10 and 35 years old with latent tuberculosis or without tuberculosis infection.

This clone has just one count. V gene TRBV5-1 combines with J gene TRBJ2-7; no clear D. The V end was cut by 5 bases, the J end by 2 bases, with 14 bases between. Germline CDR1 and CDR2: SGHRS and YFSETQ. The CDR3 length is 14 residues. Here the CDR3 DNA reads TGCGCCAGCAGGGGTAGAGGAACCCCCTACGAGCAGTACTTC. Translation: CASRGRGTPYEQYF.

This chain uses TRBV19 with TRBJ1-3; D possibly corresponds to TRBD1 (6 bases). V was pared by 3 bases and J by 0 bases, with 9 bases between. CDR1 LNHDA and CDR2 SQIVND come from the germline V gene (reference sequence). This CDR3 is 15 amino acids long. This CDR3 is CASSITGNSGNTIYF. CDR3 nucleotides: TGTGCCAGTAGTATCACAGGGAACTCTGGAAACACCATATATTTT.

Only one count was recorded for this clone. J is TRBJ2-7 and V is TRBV6-6, with 8 nucleotides matching TRBD1. The CDR3 contains 15 residues. Germline CDR1 and CDR2: MNHNY and SVGAGI (reference sequence). V lost 8 bases, J lost 2 bases, and 11 bases stayed unmatched. The CDR3: CASGGSGTGPYEQYF. The CDR3 nucleotides read TGTGCCAGCGGGGGCTCCGGGACAGGCCCCTACGAGCAGTACTTC.

The count of this clone is one. This chain joins TRBV6-5 and TRBJ1-1; 10 bases align to TRBD1. This CDR3 region has 15 residues. The germline CDR1 and CDR2 sequences are MNHEY and SVGAGI. V shed 2 bases and J 5 bases; nucleotides not matched to a gene: 5. CDR3 amino acids: CASSYGTGDGTEAFF. CDR3 coding DNA: TGTGCCAGCAGTTACGGGACAGGGGACGGGACTGAAGCTTTCTTT.

The chain joins TRBV5-1 to TRBJ1-5, with TRBD1 identical over 8 bases. Unmatched junction bases numbered 5, after V lost 0 bases and J lost 9 bases. This CDR3 is 14 amino acids long. CDR1 and CDR2 (germline): SGHRS, YFSETQ. The CDR3 here is CASSLETGDRPQHF. In nucleotides, the CDR3 is TGCGCCAGCAGCTTGGAGACAGGGGATCGGCCCCAGCATTTT.

The gene calls are TRBV7-8 and TRBJ2-7, with D perhaps matching TRBD1 (6 bases). The germline V gene has CDR1 SGHVS and CDR2 FQNEAQ. Between the trimmed V and J ends, which lost 5 bases and 3 bases, there was a span of 17 bases. The length of the CDR3 is 15 residues. CDR3 DNA: TGTGCCAGCAGCCTCCGGGACAATAGCTTCTACGAGCAGTACTTC. Its translation: CASSLRDNSFYEQYF.

The chain joins TRBV5-5 to TRBJ2-7; TRBD1 agrees at 9 bases. Germline V gene sequence: CDR1 SGHKS, CDR2 YYEKEE (reference sequence). V dropped 4 bases and J dropped 0; count of bases not matched to a gene: 8. The CDR3 spans 16 residues. The CDR3: CASSAYGTGYSYEQYF. In DNA form, the CDR3 reads TGTGCCAGCAGCGCGTACGGGACAGGGTACTCCTACGAGCAGTACTTC. Looking up the rest from reference TRBV5-5 and TRBJ2-7 gives the full variable domain: DAGVTQSPTHLIKTRGQQVTLRCSPISGHKSVSWYQQVLGQGPQFIFQYYEKEERGRGNFPDRFSARQFPNYSSELNVNALLLGDSALYLCASSAYGTGYSYEQYFGPGTRLTVT.

The V call is TRBV7-4, the J call TRBJ1-2; maybe TRBD1 (6 bases). The V and J ends lost 10 bases and 5 bases respectively, with 17 bases between them. CDR1 and CDR2 from the germline V gene are SGHVT and SQSDAQ. The CDR3 loop spans 13 amino acids. The CDR3 DNA follows: TGTGCCATTATGAGGGGGGGACGATATGGCTACACCTTC. This translates into CAIMRGGRYGYTF.